A selection of T cell receptor beta chains follows, all from one sample in a study of blood T cell repertoires in COVID-19. The protocol was immunoSEQ multiplex PCR, while the TCRdb copy is restricted to in-frame clones and leaves out a portion. Of about 100,000 clones in the sample, around four fifths were seen once. The source material was peripheral blood. All receptors come from a man aged 50 or older with active or convalescent COVID-19. The CDR3 runs from the conserved cysteine through the conserved F or W. The D gene is left open where the match is weak. The size entry is marked missing in some rows and otherwise reads once, few, many or a size class.

clone_size	v_call	j_call	d_call	cdr3_nt	cdr3_aa
.	TRBV5-1	TRBJ2-7	TRBD2	TGCGCCAGCAGCCCCATTCGTGGGGGAGGGCTAAGCGACGAGCAGTACTTC	CASSPIRGGGLSDEQYF
.	TRBV3-1/TRBV3-2	TRBJ2-7	.	TGTGCCAGCAGCCAGAGTGAAGAGCAGTACTTC	CASSQSEEQYF
.	TRBV13	TRBJ2-5	.	TGTGCCAGCAGCTTCGGAGAGACCCAGTACTTC	CASSFGETQYF
.	TRBV11-2	TRBJ2-3	.	TGTGCCAGCAGCCAATCTACTAGCACAGATACGCAGTATTTT	CASSQSTSTDTQYF
.	TRBV10-2	TRBJ2-3	.	TGCGCCAGCGCCGAGCTCCTGGGGCTCGTCGTCTGTGTGGCAGATACGCAGTATTTT	CASAELLGLVVCVADTQYF
.	TRBV10-3	TRBJ2-7	TRBD1	TGTGCCATCAGTGGGGACAGGAGTGGGGCCTACGAGCAGTACTTC	CAISGDRSGAYEQYF
.	TRBV5-1	TRBJ1-4	TRBD1	TGCGCCAGCAGTTCCGGGACAGATAATGAAAAACTGTTTTTT	CASSSGTDNEKLFF
.	TRBV18	TRBJ2-5	TRBD2	TGTGCCAGCTCACCCACGGGACTAGCGGGAGTAGAGACCCAGTACTTC	CASSPTGLAGVETQYF
.	TRBV5-1	TRBJ1-6	.	TGCGCCAGCAGCGTCGGCCAGGGTTTCAATAATTCACCCCTCCACTTT	CASSVGQGFNNSPLHF
once	TRBV10-3	TRBJ1-2	TRBD1	TGTGCCATCAGTGAGTCGGACAGGGGTAGCGGCTACACCTTC	CAISESDRGSGYTF
.	TRBV6-5	TRBJ1-2	TRBD1	TGTGCCAGCACCCGGACAGGGGGCTTTGGCTACACCTTC	CASTRTGGFGYTF
once	TRBV9	TRBJ2-5	.	TGTGCCAGCAGCGGGACAATCCAAGAGACCCAGTACTTC	CASSGTIQETQYF
once	TRBV14	TRBJ2-5	TRBD2	TGTGCCAGCAGCCATTTACTAGCGCACGAGACCCAGTACTTC	CASSHLLAHETQYF
.	TRBV2	TRBJ1-2	TRBD1	TGTGCCAGCAGTGGGACAGGGGACTATGGCTACACCTTC	CASSGTGDYGYTF
.	TRBV2	TRBJ2-7	TRBD2	TGTGCCAGCAGCATCACTAGCGTGTCCTACGAGCAGTACTTC	CASSITSVSYEQYF
.	TRBV20-1	TRBJ1-6	TRBD1	TGCAGTGCTAGTGGGGGACAGGGACTTTCACCCCTCCACTTT	CSASGGQGLSPLHF
.	TRBV14	TRBJ2-5	TRBD1	TGTGCCAGCAGCCAAGAGGACAGGGGGCGCGTGAAGACCCAGTACTTC	CASSQEDRGRVKTQYF
.	TRBV19	TRBJ1-2	.	TGTGCCAGTAGTATAGTATCCAGGGCCCCTAACTATGGCTACACCTTC	CASSIVSRAPNYGYTF
.	TRBV5-1	TRBJ1-1	.	TGCGCCAGCAGCTACGCGGTCGGGAACACTGAAGCTTTCTTT	CASSYAVGNTEAFF
.	TRBV14	TRBJ2-7	.	TGTGCCAGCAGCCCCAACCAGGGGCACTACGAGCAGTACTTC	CASSPNQGHYEQYF
.	TRBV9	TRBJ2-7	.	TGTGCCAGCAGCGGAAGGACAGAGAATACCTACGAGCAGTACTTC	CASSGRTENTYEQYF
few	TRBV18	TRBJ2-5	TRBD2	TGTGCCAGCTCACCAGGGACTAGCGGAGCGGGGGAGACCCAGTACTTC	CASSPGTSGAGETQYF
.	TRBV5-8	TRBJ2-3	.	TGTGCCAGCGAATCGAGGGGAGGCAGAACGTCACAATATTTT	CASESRGGRTSQYF
.	TRBV2	TRBJ2-1	.	TGTGCCAGCAATCTGGGGCAATCCGCCGCGTTCTTC	CASNLGQSAAFF
.	TRBV5-1	TRBJ1-2	.	TGCGCCAGCAGCCTTATAAACAGGGAAGATGGCTACACCTTC	CASSLINREDGYTF
once	TRBV19	TRBJ1-1	TRBD1	TGTGCCAGTATCCGGGACAGGGACAACACTGAAGCTTTCTTT	CASIRDRDNTEAFF
.	TRBV3-1/TRBV3-2	TRBJ1-1	.	TGTGCCAGCAGCCCGCAGGGAGGAACTGAAGCTTTCTTT	CASSPQGGTEAFF
.	TRBV7-9	TRBJ2-2	.	TGTGCCAGCAGCTTTCAGGGTGCCGGGGAGCTGTTTTTT	CASSFQGAGELFF
few	TRBV9	TRBJ2-5	.	TGTGCCAGCAGTGTAGGGGCCAGGGACCAAGAGACCCAGTACTTC	CASSVGARDQETQYF
.	TRBV6-5	TRBJ2-3	.	TGTGCCAGCAGCTCAGGGATGTACACAGATACGCAGTATTTT	CASSSGMYTDTQYF
once	TRBV3-1/TRBV3-2	TRBJ2-2	.	TGTGCCAGCAGCCAATCAGCGGAGAAGCTGTTTTTT	CASSQSAEKLFF
.	TRBV6-4	TRBJ2-2	TRBD2	TGTGCCAGCAGTGACGACGGTGCTAGCGGAGCCGGGGAGCTGTTTTTT	CASSDDGASGAGELFF
.	TRBV2	TRBJ2-5	.	TGTGCCAGCAACAGGGACCTCCAGGAGACCCAGTACTTC	CASNRDLQETQYF
.	TRBV15	TRBJ1-2	TRBD1	TGTGCCACCAGCAGAGATATTACGGTGACAGGGCGAGGCTACACCTTC	CATSRDITVTGRGYTF
.	TRBV6-5	TRBJ1-2	.	TGTGCCAGCAGACGGACAGACCACCTCTATGGCTACACCTTC	CASRRTDHLYGYTF
.	TRBV6-1	TRBJ1-2	TRBD1	TGTGCCAGCAGTGAGGACAGGGACTTTAACTATGGCTACACCTTC	CASSEDRDFNYGYTF
once	TRBV12-3/TRBV12-4	TRBJ2-1	.	TGTGCCGCTATATTAGTCGATGAGCAGTTCTTC	CAAILVDEQFF
.	TRBV10-2	TRBJ1-6	.	TGCGCCAGCCAATACTCCATCGGGGGGAATTCACCCCTCCACTTT	CASQYSIGGNSPLHF
.	TRBV4-1	TRBJ2-1	TRBD2	TGCGCCAGCAGCCAAGACCGACTAGCGGTTTACAATGAGCAGTTCTTC	CASSQDRLAVYNEQFF
once	TRBV25-1	TRBJ1-5	TRBD1	TGTGCCAGCGCCGGGACAGGGGCCGAAGGATCTAGCAATCAGCCCCAGCATTTT	CASAGTGAEGSSNQPQHF
.	TRBV4-2	TRBJ2-1	TRBD2	TGTGCCAGCAGCCAACTAGCGGGAGGGCCAGGTGAGCAGTTCTTC	CASSQLAGGPGEQFF
.	TRBV12-3/TRBV12-4	TRBJ2-3	.	TGTGCCAGCGGACTCTCCACAGATACGCAGTATTTT	CASGLSTDTQYF
once	TRBV24-1	TRBJ2-1	TRBD2	TGTGCCACCAGTGATAGCGGGGCGTACAATGAGCAGTTCTTC	CATSDSGAYNEQFF
.	TRBV3-1/TRBV3-2	TRBJ2-5	TRBD2	TGTGCCAGCAGCCAGGGACTAGCTATACAAGAGACCCAGTACTTC	CASSQGLAIQETQYF
few	TRBV5-1	TRBJ2-1	TRBD1	TGCGCCAGCAGCGCCCAAGTGACAGGGGATGAGCAGTTCTTC	CASSAQVTGDEQFF
.	TRBV19	TRBJ2-3	.	TGTGCCAGTAGTATCCGAATAGTTGCAGATACGCAGTATTTT	CASSIRIVADTQYF
.	TRBV6-6	TRBJ1-1	.	TGTGCCAGCAGTTACTCGGACAGATCGTCTGAAGCTTTCTTT	CASSYSDRSSEAFF
.	TRBV4-1	TRBJ2-7	TRBD2	TGCGCCAGCAGCCAAGAGGGGACTAGCGGTGCCTACGAGCAGTACTTC	CASSQEGTSGAYEQYF
.	TRBV24-1	TRBJ1-4	TRBD1	TGTGCCACCAGTGATGCGGGGACAGGCACGTACGAGAATGAAAAACTGTTTTTT	CATSDAGTGTYENEKLFF
.	TRBV28	TRBJ2-5	TRBD1	TGTGCCAGCAGTTTAAGGGGACAGAAGTACTTC	CASSLRGQKYF
.	TRBV9	TRBJ2-3	.	TGTGCCAGCAGCGTAGTAGGGGACACAGATACGCAGTATTTT	CASSVVGDTDTQYF
.	TRBV7-3	TRBJ2-3	TRBD2	TGTGCCAGCAGCTTACAGGGAGGGCCAGATACGCAGTATTTT	CASSLQGGPDTQYF
few	TRBV7-7	TRBJ2-5	.	TGTGCTAGCAGCCAGGCTTCAGGGGGGGAGACCCAGTACTTC	CASSQASGGETQYF